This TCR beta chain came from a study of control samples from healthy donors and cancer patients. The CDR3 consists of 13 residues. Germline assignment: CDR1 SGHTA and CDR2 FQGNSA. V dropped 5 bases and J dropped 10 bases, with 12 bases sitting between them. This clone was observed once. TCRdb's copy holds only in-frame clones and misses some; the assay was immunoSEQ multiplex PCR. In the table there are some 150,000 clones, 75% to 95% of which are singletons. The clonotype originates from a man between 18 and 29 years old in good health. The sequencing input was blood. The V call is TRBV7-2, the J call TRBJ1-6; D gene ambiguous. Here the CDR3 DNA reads TGTGCCAGCAGCCTATCGGGTGGGTCACCCCTCCACTTT. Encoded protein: CASSLSGGSPLHF.